These T cell receptor beta chains were read from a single sample in a study of glioma-infiltrating T cells. In TCRdb, the multiplex PCR reads were re-called with MiXCR into one record per CDR3 protein. The sample yields over 140,000 distinct CDR3 sequences, roughly 43% seen once. The sequencing sample was made of glioma tissue, nonneoplastic brain tissue, or PBMCs (not recorded which). Receptors were obtained from a human donor with low-grade glioma or glioblastoma, undergoing nonglioma brain surgery, or in good health (not recorded which). Both conserved end residues are part of each CDR3. The D gene is left open where the match is weak. Part of the rows lack a size; the others show once, few, many or a class for expanded clones.

d_gene: -; j_gene: TRBJ1-1; v_gene: TRBV12-3/TRBV12-4; abundance: -; CDR3nt: TGTGCCAGCAGTTTCGACAGTCCCACTGAAGCTTTCTTT; CDR3aa: CASSFDSPTEAFF
d_gene: -; j_gene: TRBJ2-7; v_gene: TRBV7-2; abundance: few; CDR3nt: TGTGCCAGCAGCTTCGGCAGCTCCTACGAGCAGTACTTC; CDR3aa: CASSFGSSYEQYF
d_gene: -; j_gene: TRBJ2-3; v_gene: TRBV6-1; abundance: few; CDR3nt: TGTGCCAGCAGAAAACTACAGGATAGCACAGATACGCAGTATTTT; CDR3aa: CASRKLQDSTDTQYF
d_gene: -; j_gene: TRBJ2-2; v_gene: TRBV12-3/TRBV12-4; abundance: -; CDR3nt: TGTGCCAGCATCTCTACAGGGCAACCCTACACCGGGGAGCTGTTTTTT; CDR3aa: CASISTGQPYTGELFF
d_gene: -; j_gene: TRBJ2-2; v_gene: TRBV20-1; abundance: -; CDR3nt: TGCAGTGCTAGTCCGTCGACAGAGCTCGGGGAGCTGTTTTTT; CDR3aa: CSASPSTELGELFF
d_gene: TRBD1; j_gene: TRBJ2-5; v_gene: TRBV7-2; abundance: -; CDR3nt: TGTGCCAGCAGCTTAGTATTGATGGGGTTCGGACAGGGGTTAAAGGCCCAGTACTTC; CDR3aa: CASSLVLMGFGQGLKAQYF
d_gene: TRBD2; j_gene: TRBJ2-5; v_gene: TRBV20-1; abundance: -; CDR3nt: TGCAGTGCTCTAATCCGGACTAGCGGGAGTGAGACCCAGTACTTC; CDR3aa: CSALIRTSGSETQYF
d_gene: -; j_gene: TRBJ2-7; v_gene: TRBV19; abundance: few; CDR3nt: TGTGCCAGTAGTATAGCCAGGGACTACGAGCAGTACTTC; CDR3aa: CASSIARDYEQYF
d_gene: -; j_gene: TRBJ2-7; v_gene: TRBV7-2; abundance: few; CDR3nt: TGTGCCAGCAGCGTTATGGTAGGGCGCGGGAACGAGCAGTACTTC; CDR3aa: CASSVMVGRGNEQYF
d_gene: -; j_gene: TRBJ2-7; v_gene: TRBV12-3/TRBV12-4; abundance: few; CDR3nt: TGTGCCAGCAGTTTTGGGGAAGCGGACGAGCAGTACTTC; CDR3aa: CASSFGEADEQYF
d_gene: TRBD2; j_gene: TRBJ2-3; v_gene: TRBV27; abundance: -; CDR3nt: TGTGCCAGCAGCCGCGGGACTAGCGGGAGGGCCGGTACGCAGTATTTT; CDR3aa: CASSRGTSGRAGTQYF
d_gene: -; j_gene: TRBJ2-1; v_gene: TRBV4-1; abundance: few; CDR3nt: TGCGCCAGCAGCCAAGAAGGGACTCGCTCCTACAATGAGCAGTTCTTC; CDR3aa: CASSQEGTRSYNEQFF
d_gene: -; j_gene: TRBJ2-2; v_gene: TRBV7-2; abundance: few; CDR3nt: TGTGCCAGCAGCTCGAGCATCACCGGGGAGCTGTTTTTT; CDR3aa: CASSSSITGELFF
d_gene: -; j_gene: TRBJ1-2; v_gene: TRBV25-1; abundance: -; CDR3nt: TGTGCCAGCAGTGAACACTCTAACTATGGCTACACCTTC; CDR3aa: CASSEHSNYGYTF
d_gene: -; j_gene: TRBJ2-7; v_gene: TRBV7-2; abundance: -; CDR3nt: TGTGCCCGCAGCTTAGACCCGGGGTTCGCTTACGAGCAGTACTTC; CDR3aa: CARSLDPGFAYEQYF
d_gene: TRBD2; j_gene: TRBJ2-2; v_gene: TRBV12-5; abundance: -; CDR3nt: TGTGCTAGTGGTTTGGGACTAGCGGATACCGGGGAGCTGTTTTTT; CDR3aa: CASGLGLADTGELFF
d_gene: -; j_gene: TRBJ1-5; v_gene: TRBV4-2; abundance: -; CDR3nt: TGTGCCAGCAGCAAAGAGGGAAATTTCAATCAGCCCCAGCATTTT; CDR3aa: CASSKEGNFNQPQHF
d_gene: -; j_gene: TRBJ2-1; v_gene: TRBV30; abundance: -; CDR3nt: TGTGCCTGGAGTGACCTCTCTGGGGACTACAATGAGCAGTTCTTC; CDR3aa: CAWSDLSGDYNEQFF
d_gene: TRBD1; j_gene: TRBJ2-7; v_gene: TRBV7-2; abundance: -; CDR3nt: TGTGCCAGCAGCTTAGATGCTCTGGGGACAGGGTTATGGTACGAGCAGTACTTC; CDR3aa: CASSLDALGTGLWYEQYF
d_gene: -; j_gene: TRBJ2-1; v_gene: TRBV25-1; abundance: -; CDR3nt: TGTGCCAGCAGTGAATTTCCGTTAACTAGCTCGGGCTCCTACAATGAGCAGTTCTTC; CDR3aa: CASSEFPLTSSGSYNEQFF
d_gene: -; j_gene: TRBJ1-4; v_gene: TRBV6-9; abundance: -; CDR3nt: TGTGCCAGCAGTTACATCGGGGTGTCTGAAAAACTGTTTTTT; CDR3aa: CASSYIGVSEKLFF
d_gene: -; j_gene: TRBJ1-1; v_gene: TRBV20-1; abundance: few; CDR3nt: TGCAGTGCTACGACCGGGGCGCTTATGAACACTGAAGCTTTCTTT; CDR3aa: CSATTGALMNTEAFF
d_gene: TRBD2; j_gene: TRBJ2-1; v_gene: TRBV5-5; abundance: -; CDR3nt: TGTGCCAGCAGCTTTTCACCGACTAGCGGAGATGAGCAGTTCTTC; CDR3aa: CASSFSPTSGDEQFF
d_gene: -; j_gene: TRBJ1-6; v_gene: TRBV4-1; abundance: few; CDR3nt: TGCGCCAGCAGCCAAGATGAATGGACTGGTAATTCACCCCTCCACTTT; CDR3aa: CASSQDEWTGNSPLHF
d_gene: -; j_gene: TRBJ1-5; v_gene: TRBV6-1; abundance: -; CDR3nt: TGTGCCAGCAGGGGGGACCCCCAGAATCAGCCCCAGCATTTT; CDR3aa: CASRGDPQNQPQHF
d_gene: -; j_gene: TRBJ1-1; v_gene: TRBV24-1; abundance: -; CDR3nt: TGTGCCACCAGTGGCACAGGGTCCACTGAAGCTTTCTTT; CDR3aa: CATSGTGSTEAFF
d_gene: -; j_gene: TRBJ1-1; v_gene: TRBV15; abundance: few; CDR3nt: TGTGCCACCAGCAGCGGTGCAAAGTTCTGGACTGAAGCTTTCTTT; CDR3aa: CATSSGAKFWTEAFF
d_gene: -; j_gene: TRBJ1-6; v_gene: TRBV27; abundance: -; CDR3nt: TGTGCCCGCAGTTTGAAGGGGGATTCACCCCTCCACTTT; CDR3aa: CARSLKGDSPLHF
d_gene: TRBD1; j_gene: TRBJ1-2; v_gene: TRBV7-9; abundance: few; CDR3nt: TGTGCCAGCAGCTACACAGGGGACTATGGCTACACCTTC; CDR3aa: CASSYTGDYGYTF
d_gene: -; j_gene: TRBJ2-3; v_gene: TRBV7-2; abundance: few; CDR3nt: TGTGCCAGCAGCGCTACCGTGACTACACAAAATACGCAGTATTTT; CDR3aa: CASSATVTTQNTQYF
d_gene: -; j_gene: TRBJ2-7; v_gene: TRBV20-1; abundance: few; CDR3nt: TGCAGTGCTAGAGTCAGACTTAGGGCTGGGTACGAGCAGTACTTC; CDR3aa: CSARVRLRAGYEQYF
d_gene: -; j_gene: TRBJ2-1; v_gene: TRBV20-1; abundance: few; CDR3nt: TGCAGTGTCCTCCCGGGAGTGAGAAATGAGCAGTTCTTC; CDR3aa: CSVLPGVRNEQFF